This TCR beta chain was documented in a study of Graves' ophthalmopathy and Graves' hyperthyroidism. Study-level points and caveats: In blood, most expanded thyroid clonotypes above 0.001 frequency were also detected. Using a 13-signature model, the authors split ophthalmopathy from stable hyperthyroidism, with 85% to 90% sensitivity and around 84% specificity.

Transcripts of RNA were the source for amplifying TCR beta CDR3 regions. Scientists carried out first-round RT-PCR using HTBI primers and then a second-round multiplex PCR. TCRdb recomputed calls from the multiplex PCR reads with MiXCR, one row per CDR3 protein. The sample lists 230,000 or so distinct CDR3 sequences, around 50% occurring once. The junction had 8 bases not matched to a gene; V was cut back by 2 bases and J by 4 bases. Germline CDR1 is SGDLS and CDR2 is YYNGEE. The length of the CDR3 is 15 residues. Diagnoses were established from clinical symptoms, serum thyroxine, TRAb, thyroid ultrasound and orbital computed tomography. This clonotype was seen more than once but under ten times. Its antigen is not known.

The chain is built from TRBV9 and TRBJ2-5, with 7 bases lining up with TRBD1. The material sequenced was peripheral blood. The sequence was collected from an adult man with Graves' ophthalmopathy. The CDR3 protein is CASSVSGTVGETQYF. CDR3 DNA sequence: TGTGCCAGCAGCGTCTCCGGGACAGTGGGAGAGACCCAGTACTTC.